The clone carrying this T cell receptor beta chain showed up just a few times. Its specificity is unknown. Diagnosis relied on clinical symptoms, serum thyroxine, TRAb, thyroid ultrasound and orbital computed tomography. The PBMCs originated from roughly 11 ml of fresh peripheral blood. This sample stems from a study of Graves' ophthalmopathy and Graves' hyperthyroidism. RNA transcripts yielded amplified TCR beta CDR3 regions. An initial RT-PCR round employing HTBI primers preceded a second-round multiplex PCR. TCRdb ran MiXCR on the multiplex PCR reads and lists one entry per CDR3 protein. Of 660,000 or so distinct CDR3 sequences listed, just over 40% are singletons. Overall study findings and caveats: Clonotypes were expanded in thyroid at above 0.001 frequency, and most also appeared in blood.

This receptor was taken from an adult man with Graves' ophthalmopathy. Sequencing used peripheral blood.

The CDR3 here is CASSEAWGSYEQYF. CDR3 in DNA: TGTGCCAGCAGTGAAGCTTGGGGGTCCTACGAGCAGTACTTC. The chain has TRBV6-1 and TRBJ2-7; D could derive from TRBD1 or TRBD2 (5 bases each). Trimming removed 0 bases at V and 1 base at J, with 7 bases between. The CDR3 spans 14 residues. The germline V gene encodes CDR1 MNHNS and CDR2 SASEGT.